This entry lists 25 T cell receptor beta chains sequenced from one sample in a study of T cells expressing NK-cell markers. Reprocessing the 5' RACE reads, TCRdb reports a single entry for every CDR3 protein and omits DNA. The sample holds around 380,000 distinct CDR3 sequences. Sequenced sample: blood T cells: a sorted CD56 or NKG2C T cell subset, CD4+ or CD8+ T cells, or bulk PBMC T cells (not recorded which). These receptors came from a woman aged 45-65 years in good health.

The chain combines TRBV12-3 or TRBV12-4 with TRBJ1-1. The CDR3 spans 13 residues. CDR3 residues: CASSLTWQLEAFF.

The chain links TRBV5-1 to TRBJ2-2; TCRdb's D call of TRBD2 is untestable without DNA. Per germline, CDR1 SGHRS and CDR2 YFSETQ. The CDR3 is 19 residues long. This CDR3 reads CASSLWTSGNLRGTGELFF.

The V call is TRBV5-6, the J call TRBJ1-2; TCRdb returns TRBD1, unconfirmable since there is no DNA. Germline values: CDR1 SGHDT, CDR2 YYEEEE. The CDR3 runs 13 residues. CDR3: CASSRDTHYGYTF.

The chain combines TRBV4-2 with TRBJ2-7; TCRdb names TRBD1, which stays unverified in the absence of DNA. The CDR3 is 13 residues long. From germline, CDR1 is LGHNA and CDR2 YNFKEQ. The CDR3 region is CASSQDAPDEQYF.

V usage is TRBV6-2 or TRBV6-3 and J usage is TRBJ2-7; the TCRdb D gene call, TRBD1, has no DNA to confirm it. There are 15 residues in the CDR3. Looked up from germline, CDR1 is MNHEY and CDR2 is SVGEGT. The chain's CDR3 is CASRRSGSQSYEQYF.

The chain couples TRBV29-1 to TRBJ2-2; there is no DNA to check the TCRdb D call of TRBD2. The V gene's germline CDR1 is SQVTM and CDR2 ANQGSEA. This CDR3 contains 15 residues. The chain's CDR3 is CSVEWGEGDTGELFF.

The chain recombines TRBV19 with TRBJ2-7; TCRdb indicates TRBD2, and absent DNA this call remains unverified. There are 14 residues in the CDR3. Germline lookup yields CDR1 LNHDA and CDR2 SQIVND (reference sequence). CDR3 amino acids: CASSIVSGKYEQYF.

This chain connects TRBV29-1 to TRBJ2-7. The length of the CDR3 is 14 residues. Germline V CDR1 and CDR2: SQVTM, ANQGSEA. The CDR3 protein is CSVGELTVSYEQYF.

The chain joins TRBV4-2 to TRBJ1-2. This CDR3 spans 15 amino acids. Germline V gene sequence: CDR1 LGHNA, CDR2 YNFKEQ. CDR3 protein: CASSQEVGWNYGYTF.

The chain's CDR3 is CSVLVGGETQYF. V usage is TRBV29-1 and J usage is TRBJ2-5; absent DNA, TCRdb's TRBD2 call cannot be checked. Germline V gives CDR1 SQVTM, CDR2 ANQGSEA. This CDR3 spans 12 amino acids.

The chain's CDR3 is CASSRTGEIAGELFF. This sequence joins TRBV3-1 and TRBJ2-2; checking the TCRdb D call of TRBD1 is not possible without DNA. The length of the CDR3 is 15 residues. Germline loops: CDR1 LGHDT, CDR2 YNNKEL (reference sequence). Full variable domain (remainder filled in from reference TRBV3-1 and TRBJ2-2): DTAVSQTPKYLVTQMGNDKSIKCEQNLGHDTMYWYKQDSKKFLKIMFSYNNKELIINETVPNRFSPKSPDKAHLNLHINSLELGDSAVYFCASSRTGEIAGELFFGEGSRLTVL.

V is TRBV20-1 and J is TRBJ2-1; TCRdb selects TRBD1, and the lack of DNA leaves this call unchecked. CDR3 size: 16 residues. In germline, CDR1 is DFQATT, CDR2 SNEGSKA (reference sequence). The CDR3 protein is CSASSGAGGPTNEQFF.

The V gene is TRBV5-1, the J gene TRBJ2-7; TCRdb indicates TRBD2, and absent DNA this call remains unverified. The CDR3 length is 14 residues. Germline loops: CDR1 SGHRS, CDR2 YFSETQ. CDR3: CASSTPGGSNEQYF.

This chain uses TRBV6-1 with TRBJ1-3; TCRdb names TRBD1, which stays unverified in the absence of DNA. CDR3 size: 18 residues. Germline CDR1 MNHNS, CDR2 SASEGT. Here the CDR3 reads CASSAGQELIYSGNTIYF.

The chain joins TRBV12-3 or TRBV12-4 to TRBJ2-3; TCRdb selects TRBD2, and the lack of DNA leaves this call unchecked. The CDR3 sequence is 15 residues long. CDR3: CASSLAGGGKDTQYF.

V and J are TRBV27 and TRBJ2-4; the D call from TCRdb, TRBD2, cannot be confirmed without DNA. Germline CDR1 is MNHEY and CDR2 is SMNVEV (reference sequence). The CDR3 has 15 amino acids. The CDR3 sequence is CASRTLMAPKNIQYF.

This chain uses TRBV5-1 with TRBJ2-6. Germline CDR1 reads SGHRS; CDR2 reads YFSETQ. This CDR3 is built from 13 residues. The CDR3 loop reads CASSLSGANVLTF.

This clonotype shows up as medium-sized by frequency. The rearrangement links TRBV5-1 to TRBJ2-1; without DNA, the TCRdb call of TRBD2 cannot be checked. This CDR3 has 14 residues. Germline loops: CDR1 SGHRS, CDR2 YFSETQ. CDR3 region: CASSLGGGYNEQFF.

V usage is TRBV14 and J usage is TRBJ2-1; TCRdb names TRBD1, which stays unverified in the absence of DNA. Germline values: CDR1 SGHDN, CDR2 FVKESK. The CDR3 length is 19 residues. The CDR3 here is CASSLGPEWGIPQYNEQFF.

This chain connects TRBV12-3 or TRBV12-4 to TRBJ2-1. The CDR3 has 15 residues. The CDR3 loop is CASSLSSPFGDEQFF.

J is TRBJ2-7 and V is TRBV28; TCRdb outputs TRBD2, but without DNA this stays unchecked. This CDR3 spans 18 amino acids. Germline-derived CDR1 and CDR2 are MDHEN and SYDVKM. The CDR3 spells CASSLREWYENRLYEQYF.

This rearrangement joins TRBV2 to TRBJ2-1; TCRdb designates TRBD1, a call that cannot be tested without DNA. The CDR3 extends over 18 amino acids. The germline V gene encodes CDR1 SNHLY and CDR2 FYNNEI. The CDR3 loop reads CASSGGADSPTLYNEQFF.

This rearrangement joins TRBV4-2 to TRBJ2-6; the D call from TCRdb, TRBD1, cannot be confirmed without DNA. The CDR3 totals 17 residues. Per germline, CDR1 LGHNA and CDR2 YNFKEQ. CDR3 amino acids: CASSREDRGGGANVLTF.

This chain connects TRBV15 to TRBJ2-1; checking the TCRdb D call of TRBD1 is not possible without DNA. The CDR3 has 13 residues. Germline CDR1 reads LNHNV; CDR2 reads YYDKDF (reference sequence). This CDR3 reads CATSRAGSNEQFF.

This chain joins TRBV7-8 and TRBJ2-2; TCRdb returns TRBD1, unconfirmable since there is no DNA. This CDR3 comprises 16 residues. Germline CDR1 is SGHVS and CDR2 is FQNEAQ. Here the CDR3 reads CASSPTGILDTGELFF.